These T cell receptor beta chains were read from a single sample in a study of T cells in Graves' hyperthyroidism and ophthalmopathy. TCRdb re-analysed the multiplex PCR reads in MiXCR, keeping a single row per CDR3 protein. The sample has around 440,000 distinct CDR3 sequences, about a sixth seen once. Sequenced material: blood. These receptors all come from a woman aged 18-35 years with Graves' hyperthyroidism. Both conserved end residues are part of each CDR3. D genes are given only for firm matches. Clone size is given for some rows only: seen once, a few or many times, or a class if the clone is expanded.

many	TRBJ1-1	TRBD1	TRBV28	TGTGCCAGCAGTTCCGGACAGGGTCGGAGCACTGAAGCTTTCTTT	CASSSGQGRSTEAFF
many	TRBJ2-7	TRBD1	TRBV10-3	TGTGCCATCAGTGGGGACAGGGGATTCTACGAGCAGTACTTC	CAISGDRGFYEQYF
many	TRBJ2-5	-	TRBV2	TGTGCCAGCAGTGAAAGGCGGGCGTGGGAGACCCAGTACTTC	CASSERRAWETQYF
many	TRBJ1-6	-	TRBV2	TGTGCTATGAAGCCCCAGGGGTTGGGATCACCCCTCCACTTT	CAMKPQGLGSPLHF
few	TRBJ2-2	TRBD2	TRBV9	TGTGCCAGCAGCGAGCGACTAGCGGGAGGTACCGGGGAGCTGTTTTTT	CASSERLAGGTGELFF
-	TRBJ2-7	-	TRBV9	TGTGCCAGCAGCGTAACACAGGCTGAGACCTACGAGCAGTACTTC	CASSVTQAETYEQYF
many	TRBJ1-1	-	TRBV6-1	TGTGCCAGCTTATCAGGGCAGGGGAACACTGAAGCTTTCTTT	CASLSGQGNTEAFF
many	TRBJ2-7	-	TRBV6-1	TGTGCCACCTCATACTCCTACGAGCAGTACTTC	CATSYSYEQYF
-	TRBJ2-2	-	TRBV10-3	TGTGCCATCAGTGACAGGGGCGCGAACACCGGGGAGCTGTTTTTT	CAISDRGANTGELFF
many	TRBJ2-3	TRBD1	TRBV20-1	TGCAGTGCTCCCAATTGGACAGGGCGCACAGATACGCAGTATTTT	CSAPNWTGRTDTQYF
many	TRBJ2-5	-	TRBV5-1	TGCGCCAGCAGCCACGGTGAGGGCGGTACGTACTTC	CASSHGEGGTYF
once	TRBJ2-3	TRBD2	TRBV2	TGTGCCAGCAGTGAATCGGGACTAGCGGGGACAGATACGCAGTATTTT	CASSESGLAGTDTQYF
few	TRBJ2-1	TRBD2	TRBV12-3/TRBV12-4	TGTGCCAGCAGTTTAGCTTCTGGGACTAGCTTCGATGAGCAGTTCTTC	CASSLASGTSFDEQFF
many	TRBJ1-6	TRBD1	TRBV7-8	TGTGCCAGCAGCTTAGCAGCCCCATTCGACAGGGATTATTCACCCCTCCACTTT	CASSLAAPFDRDYSPLHF
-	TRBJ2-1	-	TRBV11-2	TGTGCCAGCAGAAAAACCCGAAACCCAAACAATGAGCAGTTCTTC	CASRKTRNPNNEQFF
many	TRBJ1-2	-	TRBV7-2	TGTGCCAGCAGCTTAGTGGGACGAGTTAACTATGGCTACACCTTC	CASSLVGRVNYGYTF
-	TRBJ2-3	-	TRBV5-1	TGCGCCAGCAGCTTGGAGGGAGATTTGACAGATACGCAGTATTTT	CASSLEGDLTDTQYF
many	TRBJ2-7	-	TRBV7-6	TGTGCCAGCAGCCCTAAGGGGGACCCCTCCTACGAGCAGTACTTC	CASSPKGDPSYEQYF
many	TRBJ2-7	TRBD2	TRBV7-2	TGTGCCAGCAGAGACCAGAAGCCGGGACTAGCGAACTACGAGCAGTACTTC	CASRDQKPGLANYEQYF
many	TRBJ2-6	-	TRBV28	TGTGCCAGCAGAGCTGGGGGGTCTGGGGCCAACGTCCTGACTTTC	CASRAGGSGANVLTF
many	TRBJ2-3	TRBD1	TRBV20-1	TGCAGTGCTAGAGCCGGGACAGGGGCAGATACGCAGTATTTT	CSARAGTGADTQYF
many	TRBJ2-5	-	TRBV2	TGTGCCAGGGGTGGCCCTCAAGAGACCCAGTACTTC	CARGGPQETQYF
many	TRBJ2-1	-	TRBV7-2	TGTGCCAGCAGCTTAGTAGCGAGCTCCTACAATGAGCAGTTCTTC	CASSLVASSYNEQFF
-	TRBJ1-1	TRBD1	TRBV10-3	TGTGCCACTTTTCCGGGACAGGGGGACACTGAAGCTTTCTTT	CATFPGQGDTEAFF
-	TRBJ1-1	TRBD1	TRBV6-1	TGTGCCAGCAGTGATCGACAGGGGGCTAGGGACACTGAAGCTTTCTTT	CASSDRQGARDTEAFF
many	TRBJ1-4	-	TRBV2	TGTGCCAGCATGGGGCTCGAGGGGTCGTCTAATGAAAAACTGTTTTTT	CASMGLEGSSNEKLFF
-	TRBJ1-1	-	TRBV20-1	TGCAGTGCTAGACACGACAGTGGACAGAACACTGAAGCTTTCTTT	CSARHDSGQNTEAFF
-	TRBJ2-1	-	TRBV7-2	TGTGCCAGCAGGAGACTGGGGCAGGGGTCGGGGCAGTTCTTC	CASRRLGQGSGQFF
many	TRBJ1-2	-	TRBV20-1	TGCAGTGCTAGCCCGGGGCTCTGGAACTATGGCTACACCTTC	CSASPGLWNYGYTF
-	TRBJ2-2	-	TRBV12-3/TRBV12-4	TGTGCCAGCAGTTTGTTCGCGACAGTCGGGGAGCTGTTTTTT	CASSLFATVGELFF
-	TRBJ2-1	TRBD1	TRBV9	TGTGCCAGCAGCGCCTACCCCGGGACAGGGATTGAGCAGTTCTTC	CASSAYPGTGIEQFF
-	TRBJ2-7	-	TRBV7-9	TGTGCCAGCAGCTTAACCGGGTTCTTCTCCTACGAGCAGTACTTC	CASSLTGFFSYEQYF
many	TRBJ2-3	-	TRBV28	TGTGCCAGCAGTCCGGGTCTGTTCACGCGAGATACGCAGTATTTT	CASSPGLFTRDTQYF
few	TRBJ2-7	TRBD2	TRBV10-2	TGCGCCAGCTCTAGCGGACCCTTAGACGAGCAGTACTTC	CASSSGPLDEQYF
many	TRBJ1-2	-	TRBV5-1	TGCGCCAGCAGCCTTGCAGTCGATAACTATGGCTACACCTTC	CASSLAVDNYGYTF
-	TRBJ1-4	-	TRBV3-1	TGTACCAGCAGCCTCCAGCTTGGGGAAAAACTGTTTTTT	CTSSLQLGEKLFF
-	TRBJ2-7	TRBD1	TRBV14	TGTGCCAGCAGCCAAGATAACAGGGGCCCCTACGAGCAGTACTTC	CASSQDNRGPYEQYF
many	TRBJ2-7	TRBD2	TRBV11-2	TGTGCCAGCAGCTTGACTAGCGGGGGGTCAGCCTCCTACGAGCAGTACTTC	CASSLTSGGSASYEQYF
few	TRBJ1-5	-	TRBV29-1	TGCAGCGTCGGGGACCATCAGCCCCAGCATTTT	CSVGDHQPQHF
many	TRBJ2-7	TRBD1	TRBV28	TGTGCCAGCAGTCAACCGGGACAGGGATTGAGCTACGAGCAGTACTTC	CASSQPGQGLSYEQYF
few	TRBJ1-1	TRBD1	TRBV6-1	TGTGCCAGCAGTTCGGGTGGGACAGGGGATAGTGAAGCTTTCTTT	CASSSGGTGDSEAFF
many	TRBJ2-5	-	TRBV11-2	TGTGCCAGCAGCTCCGACCTACGAGAGACCCAGTACTTC	CASSSDLRETQYF
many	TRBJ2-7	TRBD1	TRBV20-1	TGCAGTGCTAGGCCCCCCGAGGGGGCTAGGTACGAGCAGTACTTC	CSARPPEGARYEQYF
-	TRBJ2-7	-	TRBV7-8	TGTGCCAGCAGCCGATTACGATTGAGCTCCTACGAGCAGTACTTC	CASSRLRLSSYEQYF
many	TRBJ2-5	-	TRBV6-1	TGTGCCAGCAGTGAAGCGCGAGTGGGGATAAGGCAAGAGACCCAGTACTTC	CASSEARVGIRQETQYF